The source of this T cell receptor beta chain is a study of T cell changes during pregnancy in multiple sclerosis (dated by TCRdb to the late 2010s). Turning to the overall study: The study looked at changes in the T cell repertoire across pregnancy in women with multiple sclerosis.

To note about this clone: Its antigen is currently not known. No base qualities exist here, and no much larger clone lies one base off it.

V is clipped by 6 bases and J by 7 bases, and the sequence between their germline boundaries is 22 bases long. The germline V gene (reference sequence) yields MNHNY for CDR1 and SVGAGI for CDR2. Measured from the cysteine to the phenylalanine, the CDR3 is 15 residues long. Here the CDR3 DNA is all that survives: 45 bases in frame from base 1. Libraries were built with the immunoSEQ multiplex PCR assay. TCRdb retrieved this table from immuneACCESS and kept in-frame rearrangements only. Not all clones are present; in checked studies, unresolved V genes account for under half, and no reason is known for the remainder. Across this sample there are about 38,000 clones, with about nine tenths seen only once. About 0.4% of the sample rests with the top ten.

Recombination joined TRBV6-6 with TRBJ2-7; the D segment could be TRBD2, given 6 matching bases. Sequenced here: CD4+ T cells from peripheral blood mononuclear cells, sampled after pregnancy. The sequence was obtained from a female donor in good health, enrolled as a control in a pregnancy study. The DNA is as follows: TGTGCCAGCAGCCTCATAGCGGCCCAATTGGGGGAGCAGTACTTC. Its translation is CASSLIAAQLGEQYF.